This T cell receptor beta chain was sequenced in a study of immune characterization of retroperitoneal liposarcoma. This clonotype was observed a handful of times. CDR3 length: 16 residues. V dropped 8 bases and J dropped 2 bases, with 19 bases sitting between them. Germline V CDR1 and CDR2: MNHEY, SMNVEV (reference sequence). In TCRdb, the PCR reads were re-called with MiXCR into one record per CDR3 protein. The sample holds about 2,400 distinct CDR3 sequences, about 50% seen once. The genes are TRBV27 and TRBJ2-1, with D maybe TRBD1 (6 bases). Material for sequencing was tumor tissue. The receptor was isolated from a female donor with retroperitoneal liposarcoma. The CDR3 DNA sequence: TGTGCCAGCCAGAATTCCAGGGGATCGACCTACAATGAGCAGTTCTTC. Translating gives CASQNSRGSTYNEQFF.